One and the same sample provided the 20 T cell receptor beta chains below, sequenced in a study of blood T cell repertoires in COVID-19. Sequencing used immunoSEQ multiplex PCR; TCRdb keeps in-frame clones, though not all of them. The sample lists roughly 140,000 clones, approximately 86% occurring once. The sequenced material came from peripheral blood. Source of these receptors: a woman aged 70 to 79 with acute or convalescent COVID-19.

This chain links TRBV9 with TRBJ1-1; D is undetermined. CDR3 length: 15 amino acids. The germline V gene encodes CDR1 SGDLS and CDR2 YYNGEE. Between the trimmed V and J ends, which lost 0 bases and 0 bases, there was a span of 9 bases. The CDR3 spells CASSVVGGVNTEAFF. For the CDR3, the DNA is TGTGCCAGCAGCGTAGTGGGAGGCGTGAACACTGAAGCTTTCTTT. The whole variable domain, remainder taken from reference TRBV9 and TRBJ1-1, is DSGVTQTPKHLITATGQRVTLRCSPRSGDLSVYWYQQSLDQGLQFLIQYYNGEERAKGNILERFSAQQFPDLHSELNLSSLELGDSALYFCASSVVGGVNTEAFFGQGTRLTVV.

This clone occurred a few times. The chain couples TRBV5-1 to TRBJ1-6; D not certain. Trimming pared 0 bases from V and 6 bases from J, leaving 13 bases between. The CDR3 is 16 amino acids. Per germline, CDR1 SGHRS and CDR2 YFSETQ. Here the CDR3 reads CASSLDGGFGNSPLHF. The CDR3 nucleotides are TGCGCCAGCAGCTTGGACGGCGGTTTCGGTAATTCACCCCTCCACTTT. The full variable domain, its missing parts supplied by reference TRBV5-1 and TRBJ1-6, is KAGVTQTPRYLIKTRGQQVTLSCSPISGHRSVSWYQQTPGQGLQFLFEYFSETQRNKGNFPGRFSGRQFSNSRSEMNVSTLELGDSALYLCASSLDGGFGNSPLHFGNGTRLTVT.

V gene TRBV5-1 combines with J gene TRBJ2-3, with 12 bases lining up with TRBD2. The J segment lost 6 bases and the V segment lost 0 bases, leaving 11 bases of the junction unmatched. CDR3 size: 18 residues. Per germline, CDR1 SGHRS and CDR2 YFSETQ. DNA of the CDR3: TGCGCCAGCAGCTTGGCGTTCGCTAGCGGGGGGGCAAGGGATACGCAGTATTTT. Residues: CASSLAFASGGARDTQYF.

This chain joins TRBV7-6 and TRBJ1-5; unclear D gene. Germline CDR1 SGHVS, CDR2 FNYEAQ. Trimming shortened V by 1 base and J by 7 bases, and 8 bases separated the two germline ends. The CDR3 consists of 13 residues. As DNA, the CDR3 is TGTGCCAGCAGCTTAGGGGAGCGACAGCCCCAGCATTTT. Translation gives CASSLGERQPQHF.

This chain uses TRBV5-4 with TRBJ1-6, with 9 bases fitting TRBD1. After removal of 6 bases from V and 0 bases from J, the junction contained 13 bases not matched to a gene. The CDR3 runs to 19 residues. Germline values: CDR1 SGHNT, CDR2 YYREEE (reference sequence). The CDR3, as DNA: TGTGCCAGCACCTTTGGGGGGACAGGGTATAGCTCCTATAATTCACCCCTCCACTTT. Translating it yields CASTFGGTGYSSYNSPLHF.

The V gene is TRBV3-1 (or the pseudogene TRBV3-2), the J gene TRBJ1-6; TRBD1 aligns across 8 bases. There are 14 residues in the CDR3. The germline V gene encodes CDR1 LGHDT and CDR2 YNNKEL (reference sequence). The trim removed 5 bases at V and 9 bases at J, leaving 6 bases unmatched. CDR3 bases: TGTGCCAGCAGCGCCGGGACAGGCACTTCACCCCTCCACTTT. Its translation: CASSAGTGTSPLHF.

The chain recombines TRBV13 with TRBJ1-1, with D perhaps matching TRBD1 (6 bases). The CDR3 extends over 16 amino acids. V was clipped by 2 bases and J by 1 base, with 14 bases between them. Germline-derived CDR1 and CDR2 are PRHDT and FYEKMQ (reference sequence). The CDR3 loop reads CASSLQTGTKNTEAFF. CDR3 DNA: TGTGCCAGCAGCTTACAAACCGGGACAAAGAACACTGAAGCTTTCTTT. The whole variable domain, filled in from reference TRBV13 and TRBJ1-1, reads AAGVIQSPRHLIKEKRETATLKCYPIPRHDTVYWYQQGPGQDPQFLISFYEKMQSDKGSIPDRFSAQQFSDYHSELNMSSLELGDSALYFCASSLQTGTKNTEAFFGQGTRLTVV.

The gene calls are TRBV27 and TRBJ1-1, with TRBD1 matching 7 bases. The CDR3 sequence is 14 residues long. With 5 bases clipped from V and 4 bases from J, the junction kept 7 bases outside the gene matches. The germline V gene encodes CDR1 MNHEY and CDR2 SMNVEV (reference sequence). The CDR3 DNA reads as TGTGCCAGCAGTCAGGACAGGATCGGCACTGAAGCTTTCTTT. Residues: CASSQDRIGTEAFF.

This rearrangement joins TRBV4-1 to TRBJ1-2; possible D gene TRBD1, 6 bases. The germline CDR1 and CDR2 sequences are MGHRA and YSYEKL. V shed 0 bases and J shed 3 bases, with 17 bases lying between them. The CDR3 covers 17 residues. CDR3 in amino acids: CASSQDIGPGAYYGYTF. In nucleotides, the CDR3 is TGCGCCAGCAGCCAAGATATAGGGCCAGGGGCCTACTATGGCTACACCTTC.

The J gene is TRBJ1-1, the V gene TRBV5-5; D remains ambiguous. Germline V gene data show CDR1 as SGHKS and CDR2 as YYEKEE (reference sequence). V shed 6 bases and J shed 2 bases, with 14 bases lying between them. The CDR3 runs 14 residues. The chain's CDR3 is CASNIWTVNTEAFF. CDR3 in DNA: TGTGCCAGCAACATATGGACTGTAAACACTGAAGCTTTCTTT.

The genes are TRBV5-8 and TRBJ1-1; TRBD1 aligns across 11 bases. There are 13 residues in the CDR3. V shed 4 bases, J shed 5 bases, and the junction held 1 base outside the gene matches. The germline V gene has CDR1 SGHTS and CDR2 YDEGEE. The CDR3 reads CASSGDRGTEAFF. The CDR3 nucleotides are TGTGCCAGCAGCGGGGACAGGGGGACTGAAGCTTTCTTT.

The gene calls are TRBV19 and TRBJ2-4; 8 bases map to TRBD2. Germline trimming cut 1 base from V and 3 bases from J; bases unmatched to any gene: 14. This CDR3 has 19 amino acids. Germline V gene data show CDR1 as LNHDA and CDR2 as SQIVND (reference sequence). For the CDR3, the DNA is TGTGCCAGTAGTATAGGGGCTTTCTCGCTAGCGGGTGACAAAAACATTCAGTACTTC. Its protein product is CASSIGAFSLAGDKNIQYF.

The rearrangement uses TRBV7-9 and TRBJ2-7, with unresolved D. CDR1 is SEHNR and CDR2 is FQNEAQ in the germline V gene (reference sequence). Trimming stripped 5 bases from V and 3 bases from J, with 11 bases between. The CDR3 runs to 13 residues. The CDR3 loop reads CASSLPGSYEQYV. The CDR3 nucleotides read TGTGCCAGCAGCCTCCCAGGAAGCTACGAGCAGTACGTC.

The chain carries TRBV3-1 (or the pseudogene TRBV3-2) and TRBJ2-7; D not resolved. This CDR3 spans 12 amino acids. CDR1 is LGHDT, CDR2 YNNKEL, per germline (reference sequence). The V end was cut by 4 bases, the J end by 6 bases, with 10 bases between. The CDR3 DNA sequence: TGTGCCAGCAGCCCTCCTACCGGCGAGCAGTACGTC. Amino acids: CASSPPTGEQYV.

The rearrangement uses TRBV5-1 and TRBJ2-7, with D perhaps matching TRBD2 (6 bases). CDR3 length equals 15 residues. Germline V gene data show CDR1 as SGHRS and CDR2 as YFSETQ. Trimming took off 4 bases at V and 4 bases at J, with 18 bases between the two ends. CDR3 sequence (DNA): TGCGCCAGCAGCCGTACGGGGGACCCAGCGTACGAGCAGTACTTC. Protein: CASSRTGDPAYEQYF.

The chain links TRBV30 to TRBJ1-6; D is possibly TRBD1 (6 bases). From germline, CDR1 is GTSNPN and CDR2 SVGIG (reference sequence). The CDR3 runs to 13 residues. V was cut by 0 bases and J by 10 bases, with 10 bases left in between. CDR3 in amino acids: CAWSVQGDSPLHF. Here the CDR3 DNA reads TGTGCCTGGAGTGTACAGGGAGACTCACCCCTCCACTTT.

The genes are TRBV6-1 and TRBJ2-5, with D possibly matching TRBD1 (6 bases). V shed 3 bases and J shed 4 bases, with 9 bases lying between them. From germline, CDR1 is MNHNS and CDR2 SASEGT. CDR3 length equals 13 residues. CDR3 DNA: TGTGCCAGCAGTGAGGACAGCGGAGAGACCCAGTACTTC. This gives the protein CASSEDSGETQYF.

CDR3 amino acids: CASSEEGPGGRETQYF. DNA of the CDR3: TGTGCCAGCAGTGAAGAAGGTCCAGGGGGCAGGGAGACCCAGTACTTC. The chain combines TRBV2 with TRBJ2-5; 8 positions agree with TRBD1. The CDR3 sequence is 16 residues long. Germline lookup yields CDR1 SNHLY and CDR2 FYNNEI. V lost 1 base, J lost 5 bases, and 9 bases stayed unmatched.

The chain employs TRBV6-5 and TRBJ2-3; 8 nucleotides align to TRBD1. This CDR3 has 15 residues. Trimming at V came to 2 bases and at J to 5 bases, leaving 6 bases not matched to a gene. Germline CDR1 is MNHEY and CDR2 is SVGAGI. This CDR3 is CASSYGQGIRDTQYF. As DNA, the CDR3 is TGTGCCAGCAGTTACGGACAGGGTATAAGAGATACGCAGTATTTT.

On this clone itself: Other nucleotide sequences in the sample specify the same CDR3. CDR3 DNA: TGTGCCAGCACCGACTTAGGCCGGGGAACAAGGACTGAGCAGTTCTTC. Its translation is CASTDLGRGTRTEQFF. V and J are TRBV27 and TRBJ2-1, with D possibly TRBD2 on 5 matching bases. The V gene's germline CDR1 is MNHEY and CDR2 SMNVEV (reference sequence). The CDR3 is made up of 16 amino acids. V was trimmed by 7 bases and J by 9 bases, leaving 25 bases between them.